This T cell receptor beta chain is from a study of CD8+ T cells in alopecia areata. General study results and limits: Lesional scalp exceeded normal scalp in clonality, especially in alopecia totalis/universalis.

About this clone itself: Antigen specificity is unknown.

Specified treatment: oral pan-JAK inhibitor, 5-10 mg twice daily. This CDR3 has 11 amino acids. Per germline, CDR1 SQVTM and CDR2 ANQGSEA. The junction had 4 bases not matched to a gene; V was cut back by 4 bases and J by 10 bases. Reverse transcribed after extraction, RNA yielded cDNA as the sequencing template. The method was immunoSEQ multiplex PCR; TCRdb's version includes in-frame clones alone and lacks a portion of them. The sample lists 150,000 to 200,000 clones, approximately 57% seen once, with under 1.2% in the top ten. This sequence was found in a human donor with alopecia areata. This material consisted of CD4+ T cells sorted from blood, taken at week 24, from a patient treated with tofacitinib. This sequence joins TRBV29-1 and TRBJ1-2; 9 nucleotides match TRBD1. The CDR3 nucleotides read TGCAGCGTTGGACAGGGGGTAGACTACACCTTC. It is translated as CSVGQGVDYTF. The complete variable domain, with remaining parts taken from reference TRBV29-1 and TRBJ1-2, reads SAVISQKPSRDICQRGTSLTIQCQVDSQVTMMFWYRQQPGQSLTLIATANQGSEATYESGFVIDKFPISRPNLTFSTLTVSNMSPEDSSIYLCSVGQGVDYTFGSGTRLTVV.